The T cell receptor beta chain described here comes from a study of blood T cells in healthy people across ages (dated by TCRdb to about 2015). The study in broad terms: In model experiments, template switching captured roughly one uniquely barcoded TCR beta cDNA molecule for every two T cells. For two donors (one aged 18 to 29 and one aged 80 or older), the study analyzed two additional independent replicas of 1 million unique cDNA reads from the same blood draw. To avoid experimental bias, donors of different ages were spread randomly across the sequencing lanes. The study measured age-related changes in TCR beta repertoire diversity using deep sequencing normalized with unique cDNA molecular identifiers. Donors were grouped into four age groups: young (average approximately 15 years), middle-aged (39), aged (about 60) and long-lived (approximately 78). Study-level results and caveats: As age increased, observed TCR beta diversity per million T cells dropped in a roughly linear way, and a significant reduction was already evident by age 40. Because profiling used bulk unsorted PBMCs, naive and antigen-experienced compartments could not be compared conclusively. Estimates of total diversity from one million sequenced T cells were regarded as lower bounds and underestimates. Compared with the aged group, the long-lived group had more naive CD4+ T cells, fewer expanded clones and increased TCR diversity, suggesting age selection. The percentage of naive T cells measured by flow cytometry correlated strongly with observed TCR beta diversity. Because the CMV infection status of the donors was unknown, age-related changes in expanded clonotypes may potentially have been confounded.

The cysteine opens and the phenylalanine closes a CDR3 of 15 amino acids. Only CDR3 DNA remains: 45 bases, in frame from the first base. After removal of 3 bases from V and 8 bases from J, the junction retains 4 bases not matched to a gene. CDR1 and CDR2 (SGHTA, FQGNSA) derive from the germline V gene. Worth noting for this clonotype: The specificity of this receptor is unknown. No much larger clonotype is one base removed from it; base qualities were not supplied.

Library creation used 5' RACE. The sequencer listed for this sample is Illumina HiSeq 2500. The second PCR ran for about 7 to 11 cycles and used a J-beta primer mix along with a sample-barcoded 5' primer. A unique molecular identifier was introduced onto each TCR beta cDNA molecule by a template-switch 5' adaptor carrying 12 random nucleotides. At least 3 million CDR3-containing paired-end reads were obtained from each sample. First-strand cDNA was synthesized from all RNA with the Mint cDNA synthesis kit, primed by a TRBC-specific oligonucleotide. Following uracil-DNA glycosylase treatment, all cDNA underwent a first 18-cycle PCR with the universal primers M1SS and BC2_uni_R. The paper's data handling went like this. For normalization, 1 million high-quality reads were randomly selected from each sample, with every read carrying a distinct molecular identifier. Reads sharing molecular identifiers were discarded rather than binned into consensus sequences. MiTCR, with a Q25 quality threshold and the strictest error-elimination algorithm, was used for CDR3 identification, clonotype clustering and error correction. A nonparametric unseen species model with Euler transformation was used to estimate lower-bound total TCR beta diversity. TCRdb reran the public reads through fastp at Q25 and MiXCR, keeping productive beta chains. Records with the same CDR3 protein are collapsed into one entry carrying the most frequent genes and DNA. TCRdb's processing, not the authors', yielded these V and J calls. A total of over 1,200,000 distinct CDR3 sequences appear in this sample, approximately 59% of them only once. Together, the top ten hold roughly 7% of the sample.

Systemically healthy Caucasian individuals from Russia, about 38 in total and aged roughly 6 to 100 years, were included as donors. Each donor gave roughly 9.5 milliliters of peripheral blood, collected into EDTA-treated Vacutainer tubes. Ficoll-Paque density-gradient centrifugation was used to isolate PBMCs, with at least 7 million obtained per sample. Trizol reagent was used to extract total RNA from the PBMCs, yielding at least 5.5 micrograms per sample. For every donor, flow cytometry on a PBMC aliquot measured the percentage of naive CD45RAhigh/CD27high T cells. The chain links TRBV7-2 with TRBJ2-1, and 13 bases in between align with TRBD2. Sequenced: blood. The source is a man between 18 and 29 years old in good health. The CDR3 protein is CASSLGLAGRDEQFF. The DNA sequence reads TGTGCCAGCAGCTTGGGACTAGCGGGACGTGATGAGCAGTTCTTC.